These 23 T cell receptor beta chains were all obtained from the same sample, sequenced in a study of blood T cell repertoires in COVID-19 (dated by TCRdb to 2019 to 2021). Library preparation employed the immunoSEQ multiplex PCR assay. TCRdb retrieved this table from immuneACCESS and kept in-frame rearrangements only. Not all clones are present; in checked studies, unresolved V genes account for under half, and no reason is known for the remainder. The sample data list around 230,000 clones, and roughly four fifths of these were observed just once. The top ten hold 15% of the sample. The sequenced sample was PBMCs or T cells enriched from blood (not recorded which). These receptors came from a man aged 35-49 years who had recovered from COVID-19.

This rearrangement joins TRBV18 to TRBJ2-7; a possible D gene is TRBD1 (6 bases). The CDR3 covers 17 residues. Germline loops: CDR1 KGHSH, CDR2 LQKENI. V was trimmed by 0 bases and J by 4 bases, leaving 19 bases between them. Here the CDR3 DNA reads TGTGCCAGCTCACCACCTTCGATATCAGGGGTAGGATACGAGCAGTACTTC. It encodes CASSPPSISGVGYEQYF.

The rearrangement joins TRBV3-1 (or the pseudogene TRBV3-2) to TRBJ2-1; 10 positions match TRBD2. Per the germline V gene, CDR1 is LGHDT and CDR2 is YNNKEL (reference sequence). The ends lost 3 bases at V and 2 bases at J; junction bases unmatched: 10. The length of the CDR3 is 18 residues. Here the CDR3 DNA reads TGTGCCAGCAGCCATCTTAGCGGGGGGCTGAAAACCTACAATGAGCAGTTCTTC. As protein: CASSHLSGGLKTYNEQFF.

The J gene is TRBJ2-1, the V gene TRBV7-2; 7 bases match TRBD2. CDR3 length: 15 amino acids. Per the germline V gene, CDR1 is SGHTA and CDR2 is FQGNSA. V dropped 3 bases and J dropped 4; count of bases not matched to a gene: 6. The CDR3 here is CASSFGGSGYNEQFF. Written as DNA, the CDR3 is TGTGCCAGCAGCTTTGGCGGGAGTGGATACAATGAGCAGTTCTTC.

This CDR3 is CASSSGTGAIEQYF. DNA for the CDR3: TGTGCCAGCAGCTCCGGGACAGGGGCTATCGAGCAGTACTTC. The chain links TRBV7-9 to TRBJ2-7, with 10 positions matching TRBD1. CDR1 is SEHNR, CDR2 FQNEAQ, per germline (reference sequence). Germline trimming cut 4 bases from V and 6 bases from J; bases unmatched to any gene: 6. The CDR3 is made up of 14 amino acids.

This clone was recorded once. The rearrangement uses TRBV18 and TRBJ1-5; D remains unclear. The CDR3 spans 16 residues. Germline V gene sequence: CDR1 KGHSH, CDR2 LQKENI. The V end lost 2 bases, the J end lost 0 bases, and 11 bases lay between the germline ends. This CDR3 is CASSPSSSYSNQPQHF. The CDR3 coding sequence is TGTGCCAGCTCACCATCGAGTTCTTATAGCAATCAGCCCCAGCATTTT.

The chain combines TRBV2 with TRBJ1-5; tentatively, D is TRBD1 (5 bases). Deletions cut 11 bases from V and 4 bases from J, with 18 bases between. The CDR3 consists of 14 residues. Germline CDR1 and CDR2: SNHLY and FYNNEI. CDR3 sequence: CASTRAAINQPQHF. In DNA form, the CDR3 reads TGTGCCTCCACCAGGGCAGCCATTAATCAGCCCCAGCATTTT.

V gene TRBV7-8 combines with J gene TRBJ2-6; D is perhaps TRBD2 (6 bases). Trimming took off 2 bases at V and 0 bases at J, with 8 bases between the two ends. This CDR3 has 16 residues. Germline V gene lookup returns CDR1 SGHVS and CDR2 FQNEAQ. DNA of the CDR3: TGTGCCAGCAGCTTAATGGAGGGCTCTGGGGCCAACGTCCTGACTTTC. It yields the protein CASSLMEGSGANVLTF.

This chain connects TRBV30 to TRBJ1-1, with D unclear. The CDR3 totals 14 residues. Trimming took 2 bases from V and 7 from J, leaving 17 bases between them. The germline CDR1 and CDR2 sequences are GTSNPN and SVGIG (reference sequence). CDR3: CAWSMSRYSSEAFF. CDR3 nucleotide sequence: TGTGCCTGGAGTATGAGCCGGTATAGCAGTGAAGCTTTCTTT.

The chain has TRBV24-1 and TRBJ1-5; 7 positions agree with TRBD1. Germline CDR1 is KGHDR and CDR2 is SFDVKD. Trimming at V came to 4 bases and at J to 8 bases, leaving 7 bases not matched to a gene. The CDR3 is made up of 14 amino acids. CDR3 bases: TGTGCCACCAGTGACCCCAGGGGGGCTGAGCCCCAGCATTTT. Its protein is CATSDPRGAEPQHF.

The J gene is TRBJ2-1, the V gene TRBV7-2; D is unclear. CDR3 size: 14 residues. Trimming took off 6 bases at V and 2 bases at J, with 11 bases between the two ends. Germline assignment: CDR1 SGHTA and CDR2 FQGNSA. CDR3 sequence reads: CASRDWSAYNEQFF. The DNA for the CDR3 is TGTGCCAGCAGAGACTGGTCCGCCTACAATGAGCAGTTCTTC.

The rearrangement uses TRBV19 and TRBJ2-7; D ambiguous. This CDR3 has 12 residues. V was trimmed by 5 bases and J by 7 bases, leaving 12 bases between them. Germline-derived CDR1 and CDR2 are LNHDA and SQIVND (reference sequence). The CDR3 is CASSPHSMEQYF. DNA of the CDR3: TGTGCCAGTAGTCCCCATAGTATGGAGCAGTACTTC.

There are a few counts of this clone. The chain employs TRBV9 and TRBJ1-4, with 8 bases matching TRBD1. Germline CDR1 SGDLS, CDR2 YYNGEE. The V and J ends lost 4 bases and 4 bases, in that order; junction bases with no gene match: 9. CDR3 length: 16 residues. Written as DNA, the CDR3 is TGTGCCAGCAGCCCCGGCGCAGGGGGCAATAATGAAAAACTGTTTTTT. Translated: CASSPGAGGNNEKLFF.

This clone showed up just once. The chain joins TRBV5-1 to TRBJ1-1; no firm D call. The CDR3 sequence is 13 residues long. Looked up from germline, CDR1 is SGHRS and CDR2 is YFSETQ. Trimming took off 5 bases at V and 4 bases at J, with 12 bases between the two ends. The CDR3 DNA reads as TGCGCCAGCAGAGGAGTATTCGGCACTGAAGCTTTCTTT. The encoded protein is CASRGVFGTEAFF. The full variable domain, in which reference TRBV5-1 and TRBJ1-1 provide the parts outside the CDR3, is KAGVTQTPRYLIKTRGQQVTLSCSPISGHRSVSWYQQTPGQGLQFLFEYFSETQRNKGNFPGRFSGRQFSNSRSEMNVSTLELGDSALYLCASRGVFGTEAFFGQGTRLTVV.

The table lists this clone with a count of one. The rearrangement joins TRBV5-5 to TRBJ2-3; D is uncertain. In germline, CDR1 is SGHKS, CDR2 YYEKEE (reference sequence). With 0 bases removed from V and 6 bases from J, the gap between germline ends came to 8 bases. This CDR3 region has 13 residues. CDR3 sequence: CASSLGAWDTQYF. As DNA, the CDR3 is TGTGCCAGCAGCTTGGGGGCTTGGGATACGCAGTATTTT. Full variable domain (outside the CDR3, taken from reference TRBV5-5 and TRBJ2-3): DAGVTQSPTHLIKTRGQQVTLRCSPISGHKSVSWYQQVLGQGPQFIFQYYEKEERGRGNFPDRFSARQFPNYSSELNVNALLLGDSALYLCASSLGAWDTQYFGPGTRLTVL.

The chain carries TRBV5-1 and TRBJ2-2; 8 positions match TRBD1. CDR1 and CDR2 (germline): SGHRS, YFSETQ. After removal of 4 bases from V and 6 bases from J, the junction contained 8 bases not matched to a gene. This CDR3 is built from 15 residues. CDR3 DNA sequence: TGCGCCAGCAGCAAGACAGGGGAGAGGGCCGGGGAGCTGTTTTTT. Residues: CASSKTGERAGELFF.

The chain links TRBV13 to TRBJ1-2; D is perhaps TRBD1 (6 bases). CDR1 and CDR2 from the germline V gene are PRHDT and FYEKMQ (reference sequence). Trimming stripped 2 bases from V and 7 bases from J, with 11 bases between. The CDR3 is 13 residues long. The CDR3 spells CASSLHRDSGYTF. The CDR3, as DNA: TGTGCCAGCAGCTTACACAGGGATAGTGGCTACACCTTC.

V is TRBV30 and J is TRBJ1-4; 7 nucleotides agree with TRBD1. This CDR3 is 15 amino acids long. Per the germline V gene, CDR1 is GTSNPN and CDR2 is SVGIG (reference sequence). V dropped 3 bases and J dropped 3; count of bases not matched to a gene: 7. CDR3 in DNA: TGTGCCTGGAGGCGACAGGGAGGACCTAATGAAAAACTGTTTTTT. This sequence encodes CAWRRQGGPNEKLFF.

J is TRBJ1-2 and V is TRBV15; D is uncertain. Germline V gives CDR1 LNHNV, CDR2 YYDKDF (reference sequence). V gave up 1 base and J gave up 5 bases, with 5 bases separating them. The CDR3 sequence is 12 residues long. In DNA form, the CDR3 reads TGTGCCACCAGCAGAGGAGATTATGGCTACACCTTC. Protein product: CATSRGDYGYTF.

The chain joins TRBV5-1 to TRBJ1-6, with D possibly matching TRBD1 (5 bases). The CDR3 covers 15 residues. Looked up from germline, CDR1 is SGHRS and CDR2 is YFSETQ. Trimming pared 3 bases from V and 9 bases from J, leaving 16 bases between. The CDR3 DNA reads as TGCGCCAGCAGCTCCTTGCTAGACAGAGGTTCACCCCTCCACTTT. Translating gives CASSSLLDRGSPLHF.

The chain recombines TRBV27 with TRBJ2-3, with TRBD2 matching over 8 bases. V shed 6 bases and J 1 base; nucleotides not matched to a gene: 0. The length of the CDR3 is 13 residues. From germline, CDR1 is MNHEY and CDR2 SMNVEV (reference sequence). CDR3 protein: CASRLAGTDTQYF. The CDR3 DNA follows: TGTGCCAGCAGACTAGCGGGCACAGATACGCAGTATTTT.

The V call is TRBV29-1, the J call TRBJ2-1; TRBD2 matches at 8 bases. Germline assignment: CDR1 SQVTM and CDR2 ANQGSEA. The CDR3 runs to 12 residues. The V gene end was trimmed by 7 bases and the J gene end by 7 bases; junction bases not matched to a gene: 6. The DNA for the CDR3 is TGCAGCGGGGGCGGGGGGCCGAATGAGCAGTTCTTC. Its translation is CSGGGGPNEQFF.

V gene TRBV6-5 combines with J gene TRBJ2-7; 8 nucleotides align to TRBD1. Trimming at V came to 6 bases and at J to 2 bases, leaving 3 bases not matched to a gene. The CDR3 sequence is 13 residues long. The germline gives CDR1 MNHEY, CDR2 SVGAGI. The CDR3 nucleotides are TGTGCCAGCAGCGGGACAGGTCCCTACGAGCAGTACTTC. This sequence encodes CASSGTGPYEQYF.

The chain combines TRBV5-5 with TRBJ1-1; D gene uncertain. CDR3 length: 12 amino acids. The ends were cut back, 4 bases at V and 10 bases at J, with 14 bases in the middle. CDR1 is SGHKS, CDR2 YYEKEE, per germline (reference sequence). The CDR3 DNA reads as TGTGCCAGCAGCCCCCGTCTTACGGGAGCTTTCTTT. Amino acid sequence: CASSPRLTGAFF. The variable domain in full, with the rest retrieved from reference TRBV5-5 and TRBJ1-1, is DAGVTQSPTHLIKTRGQQVTLRCSPISGHKSVSWYQQVLGQGPQFIFQYYEKEERGRGNFPDRFSARQFPNYSSELNVNALLLGDSALYLCASSPRLTGAFFGQGTRLTVV.